Below, one TCR beta chain is given with its context. Its antigen remains undetermined. Base qualities were left out, and no much larger clone turns up one base away. The data belong to a study of shared clonotypes between healthy human individuals (dated by TCRdb to the early 2020s). In the study overall: The cohort comprised a couple of women and three men aged 18 to 49 years. For each donor, CD4 naive and CD4 memory were each given three plates, CD8 naive was given two plates, and CD8 memory was given one plate. To increase sequencing depth and limit assay-specific biases, TCR repertoire library preparation and sequencing were carried out by different laboratories using diverse techniques. To estimate repertoire size and how much clonotypes are shared between individuals, the study performed deep sequencing of blood TCR repertoires from roughly five healthy adults. Each donor's leukapheresis produced roughly between roughly 0.85 and 10 billion PBMCs. What the study reported, not specific to this receptor: Based on pairwise subsampling, the degree of clonotype sharing among donors was expected to be affected by sequencing depth. Sampling was restricted to blood, and TCR repertoires in tissue are likely to differ from TCR repertoires in blood. Across a handful of donors, approximately 5% of naive CD4, approximately 3.6% of naive CD8, approximately 2.5% of memory CD4, and under 0.45% of memory CD8 clonotypes were shared. Incomplete sequencing was indicated by rarefaction of sorted-subset datasets, despite the large sequencing depth. Because the study included a small number of donors, the genetic and exposure-history diversity represented was limited. Clonotypes shared by all four sorted-subset donors showed higher generation probabilities than non-shared clonotypes. Estimated clonotype richness was generally larger for naive than for memory subsets.

Using the deep immunoSEQ assay, TCR CDR3 regions were amplified from genomic DNA by multiplex PCR. For each cell subset, the extracted genomic DNA was distributed evenly across all wells of several immunoSEQ 96-well plates, and each plate served as one replicate. For sorted subsets, each replicate PCR was loaded with approximately 0.2 ug genomic DNA, equivalent to 32,000 or so T cell genomes. Purified libraries were quantified with a Qubit 3.0 fluorometer, sized on a Bioanalyzer 2100, and re-quantified with the KAPA Library Quantification kit. Every immunoSEQ 96-well plate was sequenced on a separate single-read 150-cycle Illumina NextSeq 550 flow cell. The authors' analysis ran thus. Because only junctional sequences without quality scores were contained in the immunoSEQ output, filtering matching that applied to full-length reads could not be performed. To assign V/J genes and CDR3, sequences were annotated using PyIR, a Python wrapper for IgBLAST v1.9, with IMGT germline references. Reads were filtered out if the reads had weak V/J assignments (E-value above 1e-6), no CDR3, stop codons, out-of-frame junctions, or ambiguous translated residues. V3J clonotypes were defined by identical inferred V gene, J gene, and CDR3 amino acid sequence. The percentage overlap between two repertoires was calculated by dividing the number of shared unique clonotypes by the size of the smaller repertoire. Richness of each repertoire was evaluated using RTK rarefaction, the Chao1 estimator, and Recon v2.1 estimates of unobserved clonotypes. Generation probabilities were computed with OLGA for all TCRbeta clonotypes obtained by the gDNA method from several donors. The table was pulled from immuneACCESS by TCRdb, which kept in-frame rearrangements only. Such tables lose some clones; where checked, under half of the loss comes from unresolved V genes, and the rest has no known cause. From that table come the V and J calls and clone size; the DNA was used to work out D and trimming. This sample gives over a million clones in total; around 82% of them show up just once. 0.5% to 0.6% of the sample rests with the top ten.

Taken from cysteine to phenylalanine, the CDR3 has 13 residues. The kept DNA is CDR3 alone, 39 bases in frame from the first base. Reading the germline V gene (reference sequence) gives CDR1 MNHNY and CDR2 SVGAGI. Trimming at the junction amounts to 8 bases on V and 4 bases on J, and the germline ends lie 15 bases apart. Healthy HIV-negative adults with no recently reported acute infections or vaccinations were included as donors. Only Caucasian adults living in Nashville, Tennessee, USA were represented among the donors. CD4+ T cells were enriched by magnetic negative selection, after which naive cells were positively selected on CD45RA and the negative fraction was taken as the memory subset. Blood was obtained by leukapheresis, after which PBMCs were separated by Ficoll-Histopaque density gradient centrifugation and cryopreserved in liquid nitrogen vapor phase. Analytical flow cytometry was used to check the purity and quantity of each magnetically sorted T cell population. Genomic DNA was isolated from each sorted fraction and quantified by UV absorbance on a Nanodrop 2000c.

The rearranged segments are TRBV6-6 and TRBJ2-7, with the D gene call left open. The sequence was obtained from a man aged 18 to 35 in good health. Some clones in this sample may be carry-over from other donors' samples. The sample comprised memory CD4+ T cells from PBMCs. The cell subset or site label corresponds to: CD45RA-negative fraction. The CDR3 loop reads CASRRALGYEQYF. The nucleotides read TGTGCCAGCCGCCGCGCCCTTGGTTACGAGCAGTACTTC.